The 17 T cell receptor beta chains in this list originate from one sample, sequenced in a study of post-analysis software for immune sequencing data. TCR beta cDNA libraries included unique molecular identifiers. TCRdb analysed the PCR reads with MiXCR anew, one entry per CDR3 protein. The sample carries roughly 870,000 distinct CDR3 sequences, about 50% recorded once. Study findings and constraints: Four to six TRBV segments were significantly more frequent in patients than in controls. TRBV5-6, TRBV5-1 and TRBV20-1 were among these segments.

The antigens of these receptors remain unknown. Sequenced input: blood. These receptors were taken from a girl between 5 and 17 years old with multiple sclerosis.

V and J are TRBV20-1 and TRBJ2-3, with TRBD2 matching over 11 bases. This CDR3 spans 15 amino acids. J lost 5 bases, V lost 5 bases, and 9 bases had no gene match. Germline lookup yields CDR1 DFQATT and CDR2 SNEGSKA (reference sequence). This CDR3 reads CSAPGLAGGIDTQYF. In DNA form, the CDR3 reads TGCAGTGCTCCCGGGCTAGCGGGAGGCATAGATACGCAGTATTTT.

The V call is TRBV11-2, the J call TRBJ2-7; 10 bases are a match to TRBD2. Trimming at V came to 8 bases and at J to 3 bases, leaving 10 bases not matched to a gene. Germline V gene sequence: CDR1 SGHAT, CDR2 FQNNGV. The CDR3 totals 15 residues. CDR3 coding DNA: TGTGCCAGCCAGGCTACTAGCGGGGCCCACTACGAGCAGTACTTC. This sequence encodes CASQATSGAHYEQYF.

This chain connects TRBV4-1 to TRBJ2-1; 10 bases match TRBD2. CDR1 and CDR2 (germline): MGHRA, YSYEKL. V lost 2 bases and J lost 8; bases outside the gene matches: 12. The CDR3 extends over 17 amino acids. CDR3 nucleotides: TGCGCCAGCAGCCAATCCCACGGGGCTAGCGGGAGCTATGAGCAGTTCTTC. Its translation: CASSQSHGASGSYEQFF.

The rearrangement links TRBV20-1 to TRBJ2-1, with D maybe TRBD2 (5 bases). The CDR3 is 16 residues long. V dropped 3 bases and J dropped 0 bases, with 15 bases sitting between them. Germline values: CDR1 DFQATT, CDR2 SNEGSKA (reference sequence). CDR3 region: CSASRTRYSSYNEQFF. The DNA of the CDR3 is TGCAGTGCTAGTAGGACTCGGTACAGCTCCTACAATGAGCAGTTCTTC.

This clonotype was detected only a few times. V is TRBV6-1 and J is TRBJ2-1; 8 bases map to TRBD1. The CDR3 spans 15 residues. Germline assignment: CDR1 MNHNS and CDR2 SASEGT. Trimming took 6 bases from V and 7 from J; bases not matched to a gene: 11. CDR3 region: CASRADRGRRNEQFF. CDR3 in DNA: TGTGCCAGCAGAGCCGACAGGGGTAGGAGGAATGAGCAGTTCTTC.

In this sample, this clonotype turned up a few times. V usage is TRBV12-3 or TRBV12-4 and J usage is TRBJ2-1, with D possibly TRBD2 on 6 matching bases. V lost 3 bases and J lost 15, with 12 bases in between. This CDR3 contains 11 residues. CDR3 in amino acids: CASSLVGSTFF. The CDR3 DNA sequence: TGTGCCAGCAGTTTGGTCGGGAGCACGTTCTTC.

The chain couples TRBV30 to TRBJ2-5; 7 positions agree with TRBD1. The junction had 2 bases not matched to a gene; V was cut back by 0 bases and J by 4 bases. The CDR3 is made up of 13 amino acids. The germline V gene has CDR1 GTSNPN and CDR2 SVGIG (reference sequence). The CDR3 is CAWSVTGAETQYF. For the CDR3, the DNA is TGTGCCTGGAGTGTCACAGGGGCAGAGACCCAGTACTTC.

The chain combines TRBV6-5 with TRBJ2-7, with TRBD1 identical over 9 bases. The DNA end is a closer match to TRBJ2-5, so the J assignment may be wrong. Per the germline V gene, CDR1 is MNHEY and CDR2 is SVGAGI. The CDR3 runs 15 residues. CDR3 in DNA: TGTGCCAGCAGTTCTACAGGGGGCGCTTCGGAGACCCAGTACTTC. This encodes CASSSTGGASETQYF.

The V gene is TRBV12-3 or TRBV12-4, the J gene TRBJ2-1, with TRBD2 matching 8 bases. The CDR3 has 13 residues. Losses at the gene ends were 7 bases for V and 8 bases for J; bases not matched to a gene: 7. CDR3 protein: CASIIGREDEQFF. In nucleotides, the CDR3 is TGTGCCAGCATCATAGGGCGGGAGGATGAGCAGTTCTTC.

The chain's CDR3 is CASSYASGGGGQYF. CDR3 DNA: TGTGCCAGCAGTTACGCTAGCGGCGGTGGTGGGCAGTACTTC. V gene TRBV6-5 combines with J gene TRBJ2-5; 7 nucleotides agree with TRBD2. Germline V gene data show CDR1 as MNHEY and CDR2 as SVGAGI. The CDR3 sequence is 14 residues long. V lost 2 bases, J lost 11 bases, and 11 bases stayed unmatched.

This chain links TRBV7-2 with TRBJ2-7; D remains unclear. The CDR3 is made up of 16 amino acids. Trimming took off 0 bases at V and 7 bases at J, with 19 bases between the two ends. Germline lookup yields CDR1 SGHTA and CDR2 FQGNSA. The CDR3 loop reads CASSLALASLGGEQYF. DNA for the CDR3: TGTGCCAGCAGCTTAGCGCTGGCCTCCCTGGGTGGTGAGCAGTACTTC.

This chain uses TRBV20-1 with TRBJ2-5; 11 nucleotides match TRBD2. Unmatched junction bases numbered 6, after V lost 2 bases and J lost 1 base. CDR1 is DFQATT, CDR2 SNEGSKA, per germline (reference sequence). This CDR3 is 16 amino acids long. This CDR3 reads CSARLRTSGLQETQYF. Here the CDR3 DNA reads TGCAGTGCTAGACTGCGGACTAGCGGGCTCCAAGAGACCCAGTACTTC.

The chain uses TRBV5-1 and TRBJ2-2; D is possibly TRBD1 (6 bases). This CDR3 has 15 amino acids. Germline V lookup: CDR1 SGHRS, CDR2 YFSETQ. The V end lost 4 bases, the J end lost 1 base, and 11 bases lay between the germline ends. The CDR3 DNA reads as TGCGCCAGCAGCGCGACAGGCAGGAACACCGGGGAGCTGTTTTTT. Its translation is CASSATGRNTGELFF.

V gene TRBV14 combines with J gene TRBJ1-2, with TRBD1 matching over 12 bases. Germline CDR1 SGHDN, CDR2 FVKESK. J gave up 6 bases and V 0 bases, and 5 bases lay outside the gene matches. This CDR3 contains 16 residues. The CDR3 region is CASSQEWDRGPDGYTF. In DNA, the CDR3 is TGTGCCAGCAGCCAAGAATGGGACAGGGGGCCGGATGGCTACACCTTC.

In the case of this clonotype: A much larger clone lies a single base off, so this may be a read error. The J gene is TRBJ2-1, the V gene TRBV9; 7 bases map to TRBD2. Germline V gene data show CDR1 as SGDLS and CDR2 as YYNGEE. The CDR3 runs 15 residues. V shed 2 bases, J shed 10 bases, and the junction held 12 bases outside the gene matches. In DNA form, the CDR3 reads TGTGCCAGCAGCGTCTCGGGAAGCGGGATCTACGAGCAGTTCTTC. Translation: CASSVSGSGIYEQFF.

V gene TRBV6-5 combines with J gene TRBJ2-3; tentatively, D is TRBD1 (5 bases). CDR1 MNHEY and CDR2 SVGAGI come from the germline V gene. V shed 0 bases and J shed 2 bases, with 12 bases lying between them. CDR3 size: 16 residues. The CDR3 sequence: CASSYSPGSFTDTQYF. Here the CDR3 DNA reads TGTGCCAGCAGTTACTCGCCAGGGTCTTTCACAGATACGCAGTATTTT.

The DNA of the CDR3 is TGCAGCGTTGGTTACGGGTCCTACGAGCAGTACTTC. Amino acid sequence: CSVGYGSYEQYF. The V and J genes are TRBV29-1 and TRBJ2-7; D remains ambiguous. The CDR3 contains 12 residues. With 4 bases removed from V and 1 base from J, the gap between germline ends came to 8 bases. Germline CDR1 is SQVTM and CDR2 is ANQGSEA.